The clone carrying this T cell receptor beta chain was found many times. Its specificity is not known. This record comes from a study of T cells in Graves' hyperthyroidism and ophthalmopathy. TCR beta CDR3 region amplification was performed from RNA transcripts. During a first-round RT-PCR of the TCR CDR3, the HTBI primer set was used. MiXCR, run by TCRdb on the multiplex PCR reads, gives a single entry per CDR3 protein. The sample lists about 420,000 distinct CDR3 sequences, approximately 15% occurring once. The CDR3 is made up of 13 amino acids. Trimming left V 5 bases short and J 1 base short, with 8 bases between. CDR1 is SGHNT and CDR2 is YENEEA in the germline V gene. Findings of the study overall: Ophthalmopathy could be told apart from stable hyperthyroidism with a 13 V-J model.

Specimen: blood. This chain links TRBV11-3 with TRBJ2-5; D call uncertain. The sequence came from a woman under 30 with Graves' hyperthyroidism. As DNA, the CDR3 is TGTGCCAGCAGCCCGATCCGCCAAGAGACCCAGTACTTC. Translated, it gives CASSPIRQETQYF.